This T cell receptor beta chain stems from a study of blood T cells in healthy people across ages. This clonotype was observed a handful of times. Then a second PCR, running roughly 7 to 11 cycles, was carried out with a sample-barcoded 5' primer and a J-beta primer mix. In TCRdb, the 5' RACE reads were re-called with MiXCR into one record per CDR3 protein. In the table there are 1,800,000 or so distinct CDR3 sequences, approximately 40% of which are singletons. Germline V lookup: CDR1 ENHRY, CDR2 SYGVKD. The ends were cut back, 3 bases at V and 3 bases at J, with 15 bases in the middle. This CDR3 is 16 amino acids long.

The sample taken for sequencing was blood. V is TRBV10-3 and J is TRBJ1-5, with D maybe TRBD1 (5 bases). The sequence was collected from a human donor in good health. The CDR3 DNA reads TGTGCCATCAGTGATTCTGACAGACCCCCCAATCAGCCCCAGCATTTT. Translating it yields CAISDSDRPPNQPQHF.